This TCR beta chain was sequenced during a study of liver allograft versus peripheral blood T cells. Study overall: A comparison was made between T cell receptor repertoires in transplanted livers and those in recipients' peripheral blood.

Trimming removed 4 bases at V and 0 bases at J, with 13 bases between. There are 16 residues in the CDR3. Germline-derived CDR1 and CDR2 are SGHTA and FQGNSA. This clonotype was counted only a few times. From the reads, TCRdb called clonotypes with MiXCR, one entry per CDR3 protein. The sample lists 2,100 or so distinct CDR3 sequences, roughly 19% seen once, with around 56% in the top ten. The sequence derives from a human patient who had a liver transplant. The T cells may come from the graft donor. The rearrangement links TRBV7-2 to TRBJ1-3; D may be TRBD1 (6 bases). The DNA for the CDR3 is TGTGCCAGCAGCTCAGGACAGCGCGACTCTGGAAACACCATATATTTT. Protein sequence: CASSSGQRDSGNTIYF. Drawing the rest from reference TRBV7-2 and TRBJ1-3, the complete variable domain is GAGVSQSPSNKVTEKGKDVELRCDPISGHTALYWYRQSLGQGLEFLIYFQGNSAPDKSGLPSDRFSAERTGGSVSTLTIQRTQQEDSAVYLCASSSGQRDSGNTIYFGEGSWLTVV.